This TCR beta chain stems from a study of blood T cell repertoires in COVID-19. Study as a whole: Material from acute and convalescent COVID-19 was sourced from the United States, Italy and Spain.

This CDR3 region has 15 residues. CDR1 is KGHDR, CDR2 SFDVKD, per germline. V was clipped by 3 bases and J by 3 bases, with 8 bases between them. As originally analysed: The authors estimated nucleated cell counts from reference gene primer amplification. Libraries were prepared by immunoSEQ multiplex PCR; TCRdb keeps only in-frame clonotypes and omits some of them. D and trimming were read from the DNA, whereas the V and J calls and clone size are those reported in that table. The data contain tens of thousands of clones, roughly 80% of them singletons. The source of this sequence is a woman aged 55-70 years with acute or convalescent COVID-19. The rearrangement joins TRBV24-1 to TRBJ1-6, with D perhaps TRBD1 (6 bases). The source material was peripheral blood. CDR3 sequence: CATSDGQNYNSPLHF. CDR3 coding DNA: TGTGCCACCAGTGATGGACAGAACTATAATTCACCCCTCCACTTT.